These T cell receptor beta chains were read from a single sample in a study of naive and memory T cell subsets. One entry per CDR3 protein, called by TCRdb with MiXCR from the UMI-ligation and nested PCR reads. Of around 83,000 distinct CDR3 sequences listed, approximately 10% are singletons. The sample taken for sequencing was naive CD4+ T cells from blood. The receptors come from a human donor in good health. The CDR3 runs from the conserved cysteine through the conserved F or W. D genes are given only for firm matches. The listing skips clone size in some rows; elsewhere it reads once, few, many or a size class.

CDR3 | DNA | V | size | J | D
CASSSRGASYNEQFF | TGTGCCAGCAGCTCCAGGGGGGCATCCTACAATGAGCAGTTCTTC | TRBV11-3 | many | TRBJ2-1 | -
CASSDREGWNTEAFF | TGTGCCAGCAGTGATCGTGAGGGCTGGAACACTGAAGCTTTCTTT | TRBV6-1 | - | TRBJ1-1 | -
CASSYLGLASYNEQFF | TGTGCCAGCAGTTACCTGGGACTAGCTTCCTACAATGAGCAGTTCTTC | TRBV6-5 | - | TRBJ2-1 | TRBD2
CSVRGRMNTEAFF | TGCAGCGTTAGGGGCAGGATGAACACTGAAGCTTTCTTT | TRBV29-1 | many | TRBJ1-1 | -
CASSRGRLFWEQYF | TGTGCCAGCAGTCGCGGGCGTTTATTCTGGGAGCAGTACTTC | TRBV6-2/TRBV6-3 | many | TRBJ2-7 | -
CASSEAGTNTEAFF | TGTGCCAGCAGTGAAGCAGGAACAAACACTGAAGCTTTCTTT | TRBV25-1 | - | TRBJ1-1 | -
CAISRTGVGEKLFF | TGTGCCATCAGCCGGACAGGGGTGGGGGAAAAACTGTTTTTT | TRBV10-3 | - | TRBJ1-4 | TRBD1
CASSQGAFAEAFF | TGTGCCAGCAGCCAAGGGGCGTTCGCTGAAGCTTTCTTT | TRBV14 | many | TRBJ1-1 | -
CASSPDRRSFYTDTQYF | TGTGCCAGCAGCCCGGACAGAAGGTCTTTCTACACAGATACGCAGTATTTT | TRBV7-9 | many | TRBJ2-3 | -
CATGAGLPYNEQFF | TGTGCCACCGGGGCGGGCCTCCCCTACAATGAGCAGTTCTTC | TRBV24-1 | few | TRBJ2-1 | -
CSASPVFAGGPTVGQYF | TGCAGTGCTAGCCCCGTTTTTGCGGGGGGGCCTACCGTCGGGCAGTACTTC | TRBV20-1 | - | TRBJ2-7 | TRBD2
CASSRDRAETQYF | TGTGCCAGCAGCCGGGACCGGGCGGAGACCCAGTACTTC | TRBV5-4 | - | TRBJ2-5 | -
CATSSPTVNSYEQYF | TGTGCCACCAGCAGCCCGACGGTGAACTCCTACGAGCAGTACTTC | TRBV15 | many | TRBJ2-7 | -
CASSGPSPTQPQHF | TGTGCCAGCAGTGGACCGTCTCCCACTCAGCCCCAGCATTTT | TRBV12-3/TRBV12-4 | - | TRBJ1-5 | -
CASSAAGVIGTDTQYF | TGTGCCAGCAGCGCGGCCGGGGTGATCGGCACAGATACGCAGTATTTT | TRBV14 | few | TRBJ2-3 | -
CATSDFLGDEQFF | TGTGCCACCAGTGATTTTTTGGGCGACGAGCAGTTCTTC | TRBV24-1 | - | TRBJ2-1 | -
CASSGQGLAVPDTQYF | TGTGCCAGCAGCGGACAGGGACTAGCGGTCCCAGATACGCAGTATTTT | TRBV27 | few | TRBJ2-3 | TRBD2
CASSTTSGANVLTF | TGCGCCAGCAGTACCACATCTGGGGCCAACGTCCTGACTTTC | TRBV4-3 | many | TRBJ2-6 | -
CSARDSQGIHNEQFF | TGCAGTGCTAGAGATAGCCAGGGCATCCACAATGAGCAGTTCTTC | TRBV20-1 | - | TRBJ2-1 | -
CASGVTVNTEAFF | TGCGCCAGCGGGGTCACGGTGAACACTGAAGCTTTCTTT | TRBV5-1 | few | TRBJ1-1 | -
CSVGTTAGNNYGYTF | TGCAGCGTTGGAACGACAGCAGGCAATAACTATGGCTACACCTTC | TRBV29-1 | many | TRBJ1-2 | -
CASSLSPSGVYEQYF | TGTGCCAGCAGCTTAAGCCCTAGCGGAGTATACGAGCAGTACTTC | TRBV7-3 | many | TRBJ2-7 | TRBD2
CGSSLAPGQGYEQYF | TGTGGCAGCAGCTTAGCACCGGGACAGGGCTACGAGCAGTACTTC | TRBV7-9 | - | TRBJ2-7 | TRBD1
CASSSWDFYGYTF | TGTGCCAGCAGTTCGTGGGACTTCTATGGCTACACCTTC | TRBV12-3/TRBV12-4 | - | TRBJ1-2 | -
CASSGPPGQIMNTEAFF | TGCGCCAGCAGCGGACCTCCGGGACAGATCATGAACACTGAAGCTTTCTTT | TRBV5-1 | few | TRBJ1-1 | TRBD1
CASSPRTDTNTGELFF | TGTGCCAGCAGTCCTCGGACAGATACAAACACCGGGGAGCTGTTTTTT | TRBV6-2/TRBV6-3 | - | TRBJ2-2 | -
CASSYNRYSNTGELFF | TGTGCCAGCAGTTACAATAGGTATTCGAACACCGGGGAGCTGTTTTTT | TRBV12-3/TRBV12-4 | - | TRBJ2-2 | -
CASSEWGTTTDTQYF | TGTGCCAGCAGTGAATGGGGGACAACAACAGATACGCAGTATTTT | TRBV25-1 | many | TRBJ2-3 | -
CASSYSRREGQGETQYF | TGTGCCAGCAGTTACTCGAGGAGGGAAGGACAGGGAGAGACCCAGTACTTC | TRBV6-5 | - | TRBJ2-5 | TRBD1